This entry lists 23 T cell receptor beta chains sequenced from one sample in a study of cytomegalovirus exposure and HLA in healthy donors. The PCR was carried out with 60 Vbeta primers and 13 Jbeta primers. Using immunoSEQ multiplex PCR, the repertoire was profiled, and TCRdb retains in-frame clones only, with some absent. The sample holds roughly 200,000 clones, around three quarters seen once. Sequencing input: PBMCs. The receptors stem from a woman aged 25-40 years in good health and CMV-seronegative.

The chain employs TRBV9 and TRBJ1-1, with 7 bases matching TRBD1. This CDR3 has 18 amino acids. Per germline, CDR1 SGDLS and CDR2 YYNGEE. The V and J ends lost 4 bases and 0 bases, in that order; junction bases with no gene match: 15. CDR3 protein: CASSSGGRAGTLNTEAFF. CDR3 sequence (DNA): TGTGCCAGCAGCTCAGGGGGTCGGGCAGGGACTTTGAACACTGAAGCTTTCTTT.

The V call is TRBV27, the J call TRBJ2-7; TRBD1 aligns across 7 bases. Germline V gene lookup returns CDR1 MNHEY and CDR2 SMNVEV (reference sequence). V dropped 5 bases and J dropped 6; count of bases not matched to a gene: 4. The CDR3 consists of 12 residues. The CDR3 DNA follows: TGTGCCAGCAGTCTGACAGGGACCGAGCAGTACTTC. Translated: CASSLTGTEQYF.

The rearrangement joins TRBV9 to TRBJ2-3, with TRBD2 matching 7 bases. This CDR3 is built from 15 residues. CDR1 is SGDLS and CDR2 is YYNGEE in the germline V gene. Trimming cost V 3 bases and J 4 bases; bases outside gene matches: 8. The CDR3 is CASSETTSFADTQYF. For the CDR3, the DNA is TGTGCCAGCAGCGAGACGACTAGCTTTGCAGATACGCAGTATTTT. The full variable domain, in which reference TRBV9 and TRBJ2-3 provide the parts outside the CDR3, is DSGVTQTPKHLITATGQRVTLRCSPRSGDLSVYWYQQSLDQGLQFLIQYYNGEERAKGNILERFSAQQFPDLHSELNLSSLELGDSALYFCASSETTSFADTQYFGPGTRLTVL.

The chain's CDR3 is CASSERLAGAEQFF. The CDR3, as DNA: TGTGCCAGCAGTGAGCGACTAGCGGGGGCTGAGCAGTTCTTC. The chain carries TRBV2 and TRBJ2-1, with 12 nucleotides matching TRBD2. CDR1 and CDR2 (germline): SNHLY, FYNNEI. V dropped 3 bases and J dropped 9; count of bases not matched to a gene: 3. The CDR3 has 14 amino acids.

This chain links TRBV10-3 with TRBJ2-7; possibly TRBD1 for D (5 bases). CDR1 ENHRY and CDR2 SYGVKD come from the germline V gene. The length of the CDR3 is 13 residues. V shed 3 bases and J shed 5 bases, with 11 bases lying between them. The CDR3 sequence is CAISDRVVDEQYF. The CDR3, as DNA: TGTGCCATCAGTGACAGGGTGGTAGACGAGCAGTACTTC.

This clone was counted between two and nine times. The gene calls are TRBV19 and TRBJ1-1; 7 positions match TRBD1. Germline lookup yields CDR1 LNHDA and CDR2 SQIVND (reference sequence). The CDR3 contains 14 residues. V lost 5 bases, J lost 6 bases, and 9 bases stayed unmatched. The CDR3 sequence is CASSRDRVRAEAFF. In DNA form, the CDR3 reads TGTGCCAGTAGTCGAGACAGGGTAAGGGCTGAAGCTTTCTTT.

This clone was counted once. The J gene is TRBJ2-1, the V gene TRBV11-2; the D gene is possibly TRBD2 (5 bases). Trimming left V 4 bases short and J 8 bases short, with 15 bases between. The CDR3 sequence is 14 residues long. Germline V CDR1 and CDR2: SGHAT, FQNNGV. The CDR3 DNA sequence: TGTGCCAGCAGCTCGGGATGGGGTGGGGATGAGCAGTTCTTC. This encodes CASSSGWGGDEQFF.

This clone was observed a few times. This rearrangement joins TRBV19 to TRBJ2-5; D may be TRBD2 (5 bases). V lost 1 base and J lost 2, with 5 bases in between. Germline lookup yields CDR1 LNHDA and CDR2 SQIVND (reference sequence). This CDR3 is built from 13 residues. For the CDR3, the DNA is TGTGCCAGTAGTATAGGGACTCAAGAGACCCAGTACTTC. Translated: CASSIGTQETQYF. The full variable domain, completed using reference TRBV19 and TRBJ2-5, is DGGITQSPKYLFRKEGQNVTLSCEQNLNHDAMYWYRQDPGQGLRLIYYSQIVNDFQKGDIAEGYSVSREKKESFPLTVTSAQKNPTAFYLCASSIGTQETQYFGPGTRLLVL.

The chain's CDR3 is CASSFTGTGAYTF. CDR3 DNA: TGTGCCAGCAGCTTCACCGGGACAGGGGCCTACACCTTC. V gene TRBV7-9 combines with J gene TRBJ1-2; TRBD1 matches 10 bases. Germline V gene data show CDR1 as SEHNR and CDR2 as FQNEAQ (reference sequence). This CDR3 has 13 residues. Losses at the gene ends were 3 bases for V and 10 bases for J; bases not matched to a gene: 5.

The chain joins TRBV28 to TRBJ1-2; D possibly corresponds to TRBD1 (6 bases). The germline V gene encodes CDR1 MDHEN and CDR2 SYDVKM. The CDR3 sequence is 16 residues long. The V and J ends lost 5 bases and 5 bases respectively, with 21 bases between them. The CDR3 DNA reads as TGTGCCAGCAGTCGCTCGGGACACCCCATTGGATATGGCTACACCTTC. Amino acids: CASSRSGHPIGYGYTF.

This clone was detected only a few times. The chain couples TRBV30 to TRBJ1-2; weak D call: TRBD1 (5 bases). The germline V and J ends were trimmed by 2 bases and 10 bases, with 20 bases remaining between them. Germline lookup yields CDR1 GTSNPN and CDR2 SVGIG (reference sequence). This CDR3 is built from 14 residues. This CDR3 reads CAWSPLVNRGNYTF. The CDR3 DNA reads as TGTGCCTGGAGTCCTCTGGTGAATCGGGGGAACTACACCTTC.

CDR3 amino acids: CASRAGSANTGELFF. CDR3 coding DNA: TGTGCCAGCAGGGCAGGGTCGGCGAACACCGGGGAGCTGTTTTTT. V is TRBV6-1 and J is TRBJ2-2; D possibly corresponds to TRBD1 (5 bases). This CDR3 comprises 15 residues. The ends were cut back, 6 bases at V and 0 bases at J, with 11 bases in the middle. Germline V gene sequence: CDR1 MNHNS, CDR2 SASEGT.

The genes are TRBV7-7 and TRBJ2-5, with 7 bases identical to TRBD1. CDR1 is SSHAT and CDR2 is FNYEAQ in the germline V gene (reference sequence). V shed 3 bases and J 3 bases; nucleotides not matched to a gene: 7. The CDR3 consists of 15 residues. DNA of the CDR3: TGTGCCAGCAGCTTGTCGGGACAGCTTGAAGAGACCCAGTACTTC. Its translation is CASSLSGQLEETQYF.

Comments on this clone: It is unclear where the CDR3 begins or ends on the DNA, so no DNA is shown, and the CDR3 is as TCRdb lists it. The CDR3 sequence is CASGFGAGELFF. This chain links TRBV12-5 with TRBJ2-2; the table assigns TRBD2, which was not confirmed against the DNA. CDR1 is LGHNT and CDR2 is FRNRAP in the germline V gene. With termini counted, the CDR3 has 12 amino acids.

V and J are TRBV5-4 and TRBJ2-5, with 16 bases aligning to TRBD2. The DNA end is a closer match to TRBJ2-7, so the J assignment may be wrong. Germline assignment: CDR1 SGHNT and CDR2 YYREEE (reference sequence). The CDR3 totals 19 residues. The CDR3 spells CASSPPGLAGGRSSYEQYF. In DNA form, the CDR3 reads TGTGCCAGCAGCCCCCCGGGACTAGCGGGAGGGAGGAGCTCCTACGAGCAGTACTTC.

In this sample, this clone turned up once. V is TRBV2 and J is TRBJ2-4; TRBD1 agrees at 9 bases. The CDR3 contains 13 residues. V lost 7 bases, J lost 8 bases, and 6 bases stayed unmatched. Germline CDR1 and CDR2: SNHLY and FYNNEI. CDR3: CASTGTGMDIQYF. Here the CDR3 DNA reads TGTGCCAGCACCGGGACAGGGATGGACATTCAGTACTTC.

The chain carries TRBV5-8 and TRBJ1-1, with 7 bases matching TRBD1. The germline CDR1 and CDR2 sequences are SGHTS and YDEGEE. V gave up 4 bases and J gave up 1 base; unmatched junction bases: 13. The CDR3 length is 17 residues. CDR3 in DNA: TGTGCCAGCAGCGCGCGCATCGGGGACAGCGAGAACACTGAAGCTTTCTTT. This translates into CASSARIGDSENTEAFF.

This clone was counted only a few times. The V call is TRBV13, the J call TRBJ1-2; TRBD1 aligns across 8 bases. J lost 8 bases, V lost 7 bases, and 12 bases had no gene match. Germline V gives CDR1 PRHDT, CDR2 FYEKMQ (reference sequence). CDR3 size: 14 residues. CDR3 residues: CASTQQGDVSGYTF. CDR3 nucleotide sequence: TGTGCCAGCACCCAACAGGGGGATGTGAGCGGCTACACCTTC.

This chain joins TRBV4-3 and TRBJ1-1, with 8 bases that match TRBD1. Germline V CDR1 and CDR2: LGHNA, YSLEER. The CDR3 is 15 residues long. J gave up 0 bases and V 2 bases, and 2 bases lay outside the gene matches. As DNA, the CDR3 is TGCGCCAGCAGCCAACAACAGGGGGTGAACACTGAAGCTTTCTTT. Its translation is CASSQQQGVNTEAFF.

The J gene is TRBJ1-2, the V gene TRBV29-1; D may be TRBD1 (6 bases). V was shortened by 6 bases and J by 8 bases, with 7 bases between the two germline ends. This CDR3 contains 9 residues. Germline lookup yields CDR1 SQVTM and CDR2 ANQGSEA. The CDR3 nucleotides are TGCAGCGTGGACAGCGGCTACACCTTC. It translates to CSVDSGYTF.

This chain joins TRBV7-9 and TRBJ1-3; the D is unclear. V gave up 3 bases and J gave up 4 bases, with 19 bases separating them. The V gene's germline CDR1 is SEHNR and CDR2 FQNEAQ (reference sequence). The CDR3 is made up of 17 amino acids. As DNA, the CDR3 is TGTGCCAGCAGCTTGAGCGGCGTAGTGAGGTTCGGAAACACCATATATTTT. Translation: CASSLSGVVRFGNTIYF. Looking up the rest from reference TRBV7-9 and TRBJ1-3 gives the full variable domain: DTGVSQNPRHKITKRGQNVTFRCDPISEHNRLYWYRQTLGQGPEFLTYFQNEAQLEKSRLLSDRFSAERPKGSFSTLEIQRTEQGDSAMYLCASSLSGVVRFGNTIYFGEGSWLTVV.

The CDR3 here is CARHGTGMTNGELFF. In DNA, the CDR3 is TGTGCCCGGCACGGGACAGGGATGACTAACGGGGAGCTGTTTTTT. The rearrangement joins TRBV30 to TRBJ2-2, with 9 bases fitting TRBD1. The germline gives CDR1 GTSNPN, CDR2 SVGIG (reference sequence). The junction had 14 bases not matched to a gene; V was cut back by 8 bases and J by 7 bases. The CDR3 runs 15 residues. Full variable domain (missing parts from reference TRBV30 and TRBJ2-2): SQTIHQWPATLVQPVGSPLSLECTVEGTSNPNLYWYRQAAGRGLQLLFYSVGIGQISSEVPQNLSASRPQDRQFILSSKKLLLSDSGFYLCARHGTGMTNGELFFGEGSRLTVL.

CDR3 DNA sequence: TGCGCCAGCAGCTTGGAGTCAGGGTCGCTCGATGGCTACACCTTC. Translation gives CASSLESGSLDGYTF. The chain joins TRBV5-1 to TRBJ1-2, with a weak D call TRBD1 (5 bases). CDR1 is SGHRS and CDR2 is YFSETQ in the germline V gene. This CDR3 is 15 amino acids long. V lost 0 bases and J 6 bases, leaving 15 bases between the germline ends. Looking up the rest from reference TRBV5-1 and TRBJ1-2 gives the full variable domain: KAGVTQTPRYLIKTRGQQVTLSCSPISGHRSVSWYQQTPGQGLQFLFEYFSETQRNKGNFPGRFSGRQFSNSRSEMNVSTLELGDSALYLCASSLESGSLDGYTFGSGTRLTVV.